This T cell receptor beta chain was documented in a study of OX40 agonist ivuxolimab in advanced cancers. This clone was picked up one time. This table comes from immunoSEQ multiplex PCR, and its TCRdb copy is limited to in-frame clones, with some not included. The sample contains 60,000 or so clones, around 84% of which appear only once. This CDR3 is 16 amino acids long. V was pared by 3 bases and J by 0 bases, with 15 bases between. Germline CDR1 MDHEN, CDR2 SYDVKM. The source of this sequence is an adult with an advanced solid tumor such as melanoma, head and neck, liver or kidney cancer. V and J are TRBV28 and TRBJ2-7; possible D gene TRBD1, 7 bases. Sequenced here: CD4+ or CD8+ T cells sorted from blood, sampled in a trial of the OX40 agonist ivuxolimab. The CDR3 DNA is TGTGCCAGCAGTTTCGGCGGAGGGGGCGCCTCCTACGAGCAGTACTTC. It encodes CASSFGGGGASYEQYF. Supplemented by reference TRBV28 and TRBJ2-7, the full variable domain reads DVKVTQSSRYLVKRTGEKVFLECVQDMDHENMFWYRQDPGLGLRLIYFSYDVKMKEKGDIPEGYSVSREKKERFSLILESASTNQTSMYLCASSFGGGGASYEQYFGPGTRLTVT.